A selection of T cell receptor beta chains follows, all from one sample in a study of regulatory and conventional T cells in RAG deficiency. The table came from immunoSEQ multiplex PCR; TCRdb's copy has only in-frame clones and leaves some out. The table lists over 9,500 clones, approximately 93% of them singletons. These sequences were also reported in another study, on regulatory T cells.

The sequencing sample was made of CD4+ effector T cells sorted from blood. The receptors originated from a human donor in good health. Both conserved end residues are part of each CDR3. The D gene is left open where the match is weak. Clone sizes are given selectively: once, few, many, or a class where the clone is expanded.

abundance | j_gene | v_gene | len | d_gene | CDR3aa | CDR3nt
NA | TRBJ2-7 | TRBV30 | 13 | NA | CAWSAGGLYEQYF | TGTGCCTGGAGTGCGGGGGGCCTATACGAGCAGTACTTC
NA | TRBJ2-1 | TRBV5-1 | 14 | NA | CASSLEGAYNEQFF | TGCGCCAGCAGCTTGGAGGGCGCCTACAATGAGCAGTTCTTC
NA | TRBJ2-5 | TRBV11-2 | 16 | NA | CASSTLDYPMRETQYF | TGTGCCAGCAGCACCCTCGACTACCCCATGCGGGAGACCCAGTACTTC
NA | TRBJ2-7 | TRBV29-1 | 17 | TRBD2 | CSVEDRDWTSGSYEQYF | TGCAGCGTTGAAGACCGAGACTGGACTAGCGGGAGTTACGAGCAGTACTTC
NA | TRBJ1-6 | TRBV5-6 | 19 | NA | CASSPGYGRGSSYNSPLHF | TGTGCCAGCAGCCCGGGCTACGGCAGGGGAAGCTCCTATAATTCACCCCTCCACTTT
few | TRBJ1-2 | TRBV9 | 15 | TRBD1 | CASSPRDRTPYGYTF | TGTGCCAGCAGCCCACGGGACAGAACCCCCTATGGCTACACCTTC
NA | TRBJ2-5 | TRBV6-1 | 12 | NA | CASSWPQETQYF | TGTGCCAGCAGTTGGCCACAAGAGACCCAGTACTTC
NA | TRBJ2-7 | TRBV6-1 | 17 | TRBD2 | CASSGGLAGVREREQYF | TGTGCCAGCAGTGGGGGACTAGCGGGAGTCCGGGAGCGCGAGCAGTACTTC
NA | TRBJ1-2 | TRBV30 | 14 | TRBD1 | CAWTWGTGTTGYTF | TGTGCCTGGACATGGGGGACAGGGACCACTGGCTACACCTTC
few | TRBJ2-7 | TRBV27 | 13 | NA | CASSLSGSYEQYF | TGTGCCAGCAGTTTATCGGGGTCCTACGAGCAGTACTTC
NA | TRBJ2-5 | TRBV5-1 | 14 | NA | CASSLGRGQETQYF | TGCGCCAGCAGCTTAGGCAGGGGCCAAGAGACCCAGTACTTC
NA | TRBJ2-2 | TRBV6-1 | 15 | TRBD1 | CASSELRGSTGELFF | TGTGCCAGCAGTGAACTCAGGGGGAGCACCGGGGAGCTGTTTTTT
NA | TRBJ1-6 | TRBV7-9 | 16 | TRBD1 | CASSLVGRGNNSPLHF | TGTGCCAGCAGCTTAGTGGGCAGGGGGAATAATTCACCCCTCCACTTT
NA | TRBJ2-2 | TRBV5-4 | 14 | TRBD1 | CASRPTQGAGELFF | TGTGCCAGCAGACCCACACAGGGGGCCGGGGAGCTGTTTTTT
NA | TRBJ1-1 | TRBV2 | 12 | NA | CASKAQGSIAFF | TGTGCCAGCAAGGCCCAGGGATCTATAGCTTTCTTT